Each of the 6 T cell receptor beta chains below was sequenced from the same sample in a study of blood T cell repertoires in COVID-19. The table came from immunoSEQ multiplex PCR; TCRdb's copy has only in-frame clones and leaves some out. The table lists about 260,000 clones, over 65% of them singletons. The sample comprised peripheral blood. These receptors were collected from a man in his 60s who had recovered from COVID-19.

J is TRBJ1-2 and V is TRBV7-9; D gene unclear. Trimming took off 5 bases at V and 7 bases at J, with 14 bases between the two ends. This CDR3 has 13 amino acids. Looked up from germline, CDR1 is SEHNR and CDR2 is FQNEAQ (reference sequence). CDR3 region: CASSPEGYGGYTF. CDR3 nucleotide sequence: TGTGCCAGCAGCCCGGAGGGCTATGGTGGCTACACCTTC.

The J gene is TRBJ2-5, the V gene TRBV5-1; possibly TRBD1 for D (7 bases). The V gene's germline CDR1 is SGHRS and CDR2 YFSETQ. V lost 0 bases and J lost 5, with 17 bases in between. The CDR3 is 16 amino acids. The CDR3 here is CASSLGAQGGGETQYF. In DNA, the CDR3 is TGCGCCAGCAGCTTGGGGGCTCAGGGGGGCGGGGAGACCCAGTACTTC.

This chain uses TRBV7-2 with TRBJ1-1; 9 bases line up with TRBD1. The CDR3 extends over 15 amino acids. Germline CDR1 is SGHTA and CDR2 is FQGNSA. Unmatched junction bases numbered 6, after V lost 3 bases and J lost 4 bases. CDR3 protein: CASSFGTGTGTEAFF. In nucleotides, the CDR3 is TGTGCCAGCAGCTTCGGGACAGGGACGGGCACTGAAGCTTTCTTT.

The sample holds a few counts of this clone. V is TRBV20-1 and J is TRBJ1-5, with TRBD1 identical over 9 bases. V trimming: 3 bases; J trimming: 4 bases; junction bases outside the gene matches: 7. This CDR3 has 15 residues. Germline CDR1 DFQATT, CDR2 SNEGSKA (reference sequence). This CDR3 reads CSASKRQGVNQPQHF. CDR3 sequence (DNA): TGCAGTGCTAGTAAAAGACAGGGGGTGAATCAGCCCCAGCATTTT.

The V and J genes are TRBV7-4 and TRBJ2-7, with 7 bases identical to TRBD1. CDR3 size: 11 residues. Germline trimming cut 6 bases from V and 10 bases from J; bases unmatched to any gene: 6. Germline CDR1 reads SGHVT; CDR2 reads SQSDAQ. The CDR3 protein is CASSPRQGQYF. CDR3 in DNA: TGTGCCAGCAGTCCAAGACAGGGTCAGTACTTC.

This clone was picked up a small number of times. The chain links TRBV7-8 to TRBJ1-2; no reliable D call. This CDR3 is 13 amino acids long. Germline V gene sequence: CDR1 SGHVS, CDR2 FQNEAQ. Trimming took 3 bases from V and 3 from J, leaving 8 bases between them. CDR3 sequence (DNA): TGTGCCAGCAGCTTCGACACCCACTATGGCTACACCTTC. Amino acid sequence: CASSFDTHYGYTF.